Listed below are T cell receptor beta chains from one sample, sequenced in a study of neurological immune-mediated disorders. TCRdb redid the calling of the 5' RACE reads with MiXCR, one entry per CDR3 protein. The table lists 65,000 to 90,000 distinct CDR3 sequences, around 3% of them singletons. The sequencing input was PBMCs. These receptors originate from a woman aged 50 to 60 with multiple sclerosis. The CDR3 runs from the conserved cysteine through the conserved F or W. Each record gives: J gene, V gene, CDR3 length, clone size, D gene, CDR3 protein, CDR3 DNA. D genes are given only for firm matches. The size entry gives once, few, many, or a class for an expanded clone.

TRBJ2-1,TRBV20-1,15,many,TRBD2,CSARSGRGGLNEQFF,TGCAGTGCTCGTTCTGGGCGGGGGGGCCTTAATGAGCAGTTCTTC
TRBJ2-5,TRBV28,15,many,TRBD1,CASSFIGQGFETQYF,TGTGCCAGCAGTTTCATAGGACAGGGGTTCGAGACCCAGTACTTC
TRBJ1-2,TRBV7-2,14,many,TRBD1,CASSRNPTGDGYTF,TGTGCCAGCAGTCGCAATCCGACAGGGGATGGCTACACCTTC
TRBJ2-1,TRBV9,17,many,TRBD1,CASSFRWTGQGYNEQFF,TGTGCCAGCAGCTTCCGCTGGACAGGGCAAGGGTACAATGAGCAGTTCTTC
TRBJ2-7,TRBV5-1,12,many,.,CASSLNGDEQYF,TGCGCCAGCAGCTTGAACGGGGACGAGCAGTACTTC
TRBJ2-7,TRBV21-1,15,many,.,CASSNRTSGPYEQYF,TGTGCCAGCAGCAATAGGACTAGCGGCCCCTACGAGCAGTACTTC
TRBJ2-1,TRBV19,15,many,TRBD2,CASSISTSGSLEQFF,TGTGCCAGTAGTATCTCGACTAGCGGGAGTCTTGAGCAGTTCTTC
TRBJ1-5,TRBV28,12,many,.,CASSPLDQPQHF,TGTGCCAGCAGCCCCCTAGATCAGCCCCAGCATTTT
TRBJ2-3,TRBV7-2,16,many,.,CASSLVSGPSTDTQYF,TGTGCCAGCAGCTTAGTTAGCGGCCCCAGCACAGATACGCAGTATTTT
TRBJ1-1,TRBV7-6,13,many,.,CASSLRGSTEAFF,TGTGCCAGCAGCTTAAGGGGGTCCACTGAAGCTTTCTTT
TRBJ1-2,TRBV29-1,11,many,TRBD1,CSDRGGGGYTF,TGCAGCGACAGGGGTGGTGGTGGCTACACCTTC
TRBJ2-3,TRBV15,16,many,.,CATSPRAGANTDTQYF,TGTGCCACCAGCCCCAGGGCCGGGGCGAACACAGATACGCAGTATTTT
TRBJ2-2,TRBV7-7,14,many,TRBD2,CASSSSSGAGELFF,TGTGCTAGCAGCTCCTCCAGCGGGGCCGGGGAGCTGTTTTTT
TRBJ2-1,TRBV20-1,15,many,.,CSARDGGIGYNEQFF,TGCAGTGCTAGAGATGGGGGGATAGGCTACAATGAGCAGTTCTTC
TRBJ2-3,TRBV4-2,16,many,TRBD2,CASSQKTSGVLDTQYF,TGTGCCAGCAGCCAAAAAACTAGCGGGGTTTTAGATACGCAGTATTTT
TRBJ1-1,TRBV20-1,10,many,.,CSASVRTAFF,TGCAGTGCTAGTGTGAGGACGGCTTTCTTT
TRBJ2-5,TRBV7-2,16,many,.,CASSLGSRAGQETQYF,TGTGCCAGCAGCTTAGGGTCCAGGGCCGGCCAAGAGACCCAGTACTTC
TRBJ2-1,TRBV20-1,14,many,.,CSAREGNSYNEQFF,TGCAGTGCTAGGGAGGGGAACTCCTACAATGAGCAGTTCTTC
TRBJ1-3,TRBV20-1,15,many,.,CSAGTDSLSGNTIYF,TGCAGTGCCGGGACCGACAGTCTCTCTGGAAACACCATATATTTT
TRBJ2-6,TRBV7-3,17,many,.,CASSLLRGASGANVLTF,TGTGCCAGCAGCTTATTAAGGGGCGCCTCTGGGGCCAACGTCCTGACTTTC
TRBJ2-1,TRBV29-1,13,many,.,CSVERGRYNEQFF,TGCAGCGTTGAAAGGGGACGGTACAATGAGCAGTTCTTC
TRBJ1-2,TRBV5-1,13,many,.,CASSLAPGRGYTF,TGCGCCAGCAGCTTGGCTCCGGGGCGAGGCTACACCTTC
TRBJ2-2,TRBV5-6,16,many,.,CASSLVQLLNTGELFF,TGTGCCAGCAGCTTGGTACAGCTACTGAACACCGGGGAGCTGTTTTTT
TRBJ2-1,TRBV5-1,13,many,.,CASSEDSYNEQFF,TGCGCCAGCAGCGAGGACAGTTACAATGAGCAGTTCTTC
TRBJ2-1,TRBV7-2,15,many,TRBD2,CASSGSASGNYEQFF,TGTGCCAGCAGCGGATCGGCTAGCGGGAACTATGAGCAGTTCTTC
TRBJ2-7,TRBV12-3/TRBV12-4,13,many,TRBD2,CASRNTGTTPQYF,TGTGCCAGCAGAAATACCGGGACTACACCGCAGTACTTC
TRBJ2-1,TRBV6-2/TRBV6-3,15,many,.,CASSWGSGVGNEQFF,TGTGCCAGCAGTTGGGGCTCCGGAGTTGGCAATGAGCAGTTCTTC
TRBJ1-2,TRBV9,13,many,TRBD1,CASSARQGYGYTF,TGTGCCAGCAGCGCTCGACAGGGCTATGGCTACACCTTC
TRBJ2-1,TRBV29-1,14,many,.,CSVEVPSSGNEQFF,TGCAGCGTTGAAGTCCCTAGTTCTGGCAATGAGCAGTTCTTC
TRBJ2-1,TRBV7-9,15,many,TRBD1,CASSPPRDRNTEQFF,TGTGCCAGCAGCCCTCCCCGGGACAGGAATACTGAGCAGTTCTTC
TRBJ1-5,TRBV29-1,13,few,.,CSDTLKGGQPQHF,TGCAGCGACACCCTAAAGGGAGGTCAGCCCCAGCATTTT
TRBJ2-7,TRBV5-1,15,many,TRBD1,CASSSGQGYSYEQYF,TGCGCCAGCAGCTCAGGACAGGGATATTCCTACGAGCAGTACTTC